The TCR beta chain described here comes from a study of CD8+ T cells in alopecia areata (dated by TCRdb to between 2017 and 2018). Study-wide context: Treated patients were enrolled in an open-label pilot trial of oral tofacitinib, 5 to 10 mg twice daily, for moderate-to-severe alopecia areata. Patients stayed on tofacitinib for 6 to 18 months and then had 6 months of follow-up off drug so that delayed response and recurrence could be assessed. To study T cell clonal expansion in alopecia areata, the researchers applied high-throughput TCRbeta sequencing to both the C3H/HeJ mouse model and human patients. Human TCRbeta sequencing covered scalp tissue and sorted CD4+ and CD8+ peripheral blood T cells from patchy and totalis/universalis alopecia areata patients and healthy controls. Biopsies were taken from tofacitinib-treated patients at baseline and at 4 and 24 weeks of treatment, and a later scalp biopsy was taken in several of the tofacitinib-treated patients. Scalp clonality was compared across normal scalp (n=4), patchy alopecia areata scalp (n=8), and alopecia totalis/universalis scalp (n=8). RNA was obtained with the PAXgene miRNA kit for fixed scalp, the miRNeasy kit for PBMCs, and the RNeasy kit for mouse skin. TCRbeta CDR3 regions were amplified by immunoSEQ multiplex PCR with 35 Vbeta forward and 13 Jbeta reverse primers. Results and caveats for the whole study, not just this receptor: Shared TCR sequences between patients were less evident than in mice, which may be partly attributable to HLA diversity in the patient population. Unlike mouse skin, where gammadelta T cells dominate, normal human skin contains resident alphabeta T cells that get sequenced too, which complicates analysis of the scalp TCR repertoire. Higher clonality and more expanded CD8+ clones were observed in lesional scalp than in normal scalp, particularly in alopecia totalis/universalis, a finding suggestive of antigenic drive.

Notes on this clone: The antigen this receptor binds is unknown. Per-nucleotide qualities are absent, and no much larger clonotype sits a single base away.

Library prep was done by the immunoSEQ multiplex PCR assay. To provide template for TCR sequencing, every sample had RNA extracted and reverse transcribed into cDNA. SuperScript III was used for first-strand cDNA synthesis, primed with a 2:1 mix of oligo-dT and random hexamers. A synthetic immune receptor repertoire was used to measure amplification bias, and any remaining bias was corrected computationally. In the original analysis: After raw reads were preprocessed to remove errors, the CDR3 was defined following IMGT conventions as running from the conserved cysteine to phenylalanine. Clonality was computed as 1 minus the Shannon entropy, with the entropy normalized by log2 of the number of productive unique TCRs. Whether each scalp clone was CD4 or CD8 was inferred by checking scalp TCRbeta sequences against the CD4 and CD8 repertoires from sorted blood. The source is immuneACCESS, and TCRdb retained only in-frame sequences with V and J called. Part of the clones is not carried over; for the studies checked, unresolved V genes explain less than half of this, and the remainder is unexplained. V, J and clone size were drawn from that table, and D and trimming were deduced from the DNA. The sample profile shows 150,000 to 200,000 clones; about 66% of them were found once. The biggest ten clones account for 11% of the sample.

V is pruned by 4 bases and J by 5 bases, leaving 8 bases of the junction without a gene match. CDR1 and CDR2 are read off the germline V gene as SGDLS and YYNGEE. Counted from cysteine to phenylalanine, this CDR3 has 14 amino acids. Only the CDR3 DNA is retained, 42 bases long and in frame from the first base. What the time point label conveys for this sample: baseline before oral tofacitinib. Peripheral blood and lesional scalp punch biopsies were obtained from patients with alopecia areata. PBMCs were isolated by density centrifugation and stained for CD3, CD4 and CD8, and CD4+ and CD8+ T cells were sorted on a FACSAria.

This specimen consisted of CD8+ T cells sorted from blood, obtained at week 0. This receptor was identified in a human donor with alopecia areata. The sequence is built from TRBV9 and TRBJ2-5, with TRBD2 matching 7 junction bases. The CDR3 reads as follows: CASSPWVGGETQYF. The DNA reads as follows: TGTGCCAGCAGCCCCTGGGTCGGGGGGGAGACCCAGTACTTC. The CDR3, completed at both ends by the reference TRBV9 and TRBJ2-5 genes, gives the full variable domain DSGVTQTPKHLITATGQRVTLRCSPRSGDLSVYWYQQSLDQGLQFLIQYYNGEERAKGNILERFSAQQFPDLHSELNLSSLELGDSALYFCASSPWVGGETQYFGPGTRLLVL.